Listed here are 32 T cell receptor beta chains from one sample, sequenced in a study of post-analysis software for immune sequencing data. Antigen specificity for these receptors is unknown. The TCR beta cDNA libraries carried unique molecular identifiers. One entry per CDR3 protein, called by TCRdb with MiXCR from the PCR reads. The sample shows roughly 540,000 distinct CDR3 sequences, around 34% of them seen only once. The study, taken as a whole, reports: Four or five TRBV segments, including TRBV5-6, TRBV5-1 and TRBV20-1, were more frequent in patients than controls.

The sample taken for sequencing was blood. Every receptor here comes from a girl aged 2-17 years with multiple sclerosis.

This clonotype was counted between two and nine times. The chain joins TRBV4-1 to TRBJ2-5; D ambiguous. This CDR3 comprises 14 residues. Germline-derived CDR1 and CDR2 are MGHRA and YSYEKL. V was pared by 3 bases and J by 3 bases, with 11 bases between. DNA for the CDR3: TGCGCCAGCAGCCACCATGGCGTGAAAGAGACCCAGTACTTC. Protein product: CASSHHGVKETQYF.

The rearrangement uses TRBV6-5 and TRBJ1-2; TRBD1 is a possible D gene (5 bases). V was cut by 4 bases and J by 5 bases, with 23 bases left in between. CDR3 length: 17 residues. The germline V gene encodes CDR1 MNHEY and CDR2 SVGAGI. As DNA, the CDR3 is TGTGCCAGCAGTTTGTCGAGACAGCCACTTGTCGGGTATGGCTACACCTTC. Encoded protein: CASSLSRQPLVGYGYTF.

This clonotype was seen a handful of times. This CDR3 reads CASSLTDTYQPQHF. The CDR3 bases are TGTGCCAGCAGTCTGACGGACACTTATCAGCCCCAGCATTTT. This chain uses TRBV12-3 or TRBV12-4 with TRBJ1-5; tentatively, D is TRBD1 (5 bases). Trimming pared 5 bases from V and 5 bases from J, leaving 13 bases between. The CDR3 consists of 14 residues.

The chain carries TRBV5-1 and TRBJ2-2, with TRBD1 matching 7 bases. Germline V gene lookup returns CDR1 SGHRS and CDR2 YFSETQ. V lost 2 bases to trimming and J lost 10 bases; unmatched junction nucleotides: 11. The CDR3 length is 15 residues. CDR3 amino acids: CASSLQGKGLEELFF. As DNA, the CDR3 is TGCGCCAGCAGCTTACAGGGGAAGGGGCTGGAGGAGCTGTTTTTT.

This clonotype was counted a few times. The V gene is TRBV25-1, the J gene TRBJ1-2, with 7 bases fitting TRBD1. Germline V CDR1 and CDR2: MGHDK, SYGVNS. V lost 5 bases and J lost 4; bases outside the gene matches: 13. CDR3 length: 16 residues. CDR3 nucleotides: TGTGCCAGCAGTCCTTCCGGGACAGCTAAATTCTATGGCTACACCTTC. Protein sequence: CASSPSGTAKFYGYTF.

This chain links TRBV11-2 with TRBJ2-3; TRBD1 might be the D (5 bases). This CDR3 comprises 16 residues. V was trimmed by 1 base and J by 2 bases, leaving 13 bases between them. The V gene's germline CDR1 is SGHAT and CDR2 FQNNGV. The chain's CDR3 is CASSLAVTAATDTQYF. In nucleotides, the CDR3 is TGTGCCAGCAGCTTAGCTGTGACAGCCGCCACAGATACGCAGTATTTT.

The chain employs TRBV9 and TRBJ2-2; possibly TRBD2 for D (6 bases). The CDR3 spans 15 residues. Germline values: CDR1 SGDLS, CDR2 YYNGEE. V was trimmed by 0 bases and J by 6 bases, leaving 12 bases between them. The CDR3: CASSVEGWGAGELFF. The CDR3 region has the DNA TGTGCCAGCAGCGTAGAGGGATGGGGGGCCGGGGAGCTGTTTTTT.

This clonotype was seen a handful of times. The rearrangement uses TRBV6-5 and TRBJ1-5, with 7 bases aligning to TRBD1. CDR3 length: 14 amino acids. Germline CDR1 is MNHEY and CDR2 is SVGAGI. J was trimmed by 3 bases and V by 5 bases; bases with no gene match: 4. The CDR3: CASSETGYNQPQHF. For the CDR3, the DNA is TGTGCCAGCAGTGAGACAGGGTACAATCAGCCCCAGCATTTT.

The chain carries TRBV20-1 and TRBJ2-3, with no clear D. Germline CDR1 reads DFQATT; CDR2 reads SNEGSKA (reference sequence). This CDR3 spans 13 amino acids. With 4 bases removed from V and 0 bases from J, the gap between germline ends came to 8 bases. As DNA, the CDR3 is TGCAGTGCTAAGAGCCGAAGCACAGATACGCAGTATTTT. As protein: CSAKSRSTDTQYF.

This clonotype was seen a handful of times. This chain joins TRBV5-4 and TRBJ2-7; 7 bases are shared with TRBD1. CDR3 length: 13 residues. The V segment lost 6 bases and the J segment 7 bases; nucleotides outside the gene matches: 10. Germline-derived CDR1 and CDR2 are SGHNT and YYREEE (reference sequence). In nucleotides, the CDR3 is TGTGCCAGCAAGGGGGCAGGGTACAATGAGCAGTACTTC. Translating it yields CASKGAGYNEQYF.

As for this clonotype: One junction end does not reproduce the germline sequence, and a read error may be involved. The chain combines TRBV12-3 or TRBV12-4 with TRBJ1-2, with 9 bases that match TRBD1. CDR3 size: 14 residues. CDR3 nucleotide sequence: TGTGCCAGCAGTTCGTCGGACAGGGGCTATGACTACACCTTC. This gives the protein CASSSSDRGYDYTF.

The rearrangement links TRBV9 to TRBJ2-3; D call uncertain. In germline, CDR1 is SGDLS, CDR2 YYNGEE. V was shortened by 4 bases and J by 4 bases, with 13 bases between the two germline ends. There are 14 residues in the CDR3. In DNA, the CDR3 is TGTGCCAGCAGCCTCTGGCCGGACGCAGATACGCAGTATTTT. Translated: CASSLWPDADTQYF.

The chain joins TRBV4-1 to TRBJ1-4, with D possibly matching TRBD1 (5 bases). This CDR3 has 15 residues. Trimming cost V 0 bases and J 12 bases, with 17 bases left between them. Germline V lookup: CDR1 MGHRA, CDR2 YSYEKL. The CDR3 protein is CASSQDDGRATELFF. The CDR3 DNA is TGCGCCAGCAGCCAAGACGACGGCAGGGCGACGGAACTGTTTTTT.

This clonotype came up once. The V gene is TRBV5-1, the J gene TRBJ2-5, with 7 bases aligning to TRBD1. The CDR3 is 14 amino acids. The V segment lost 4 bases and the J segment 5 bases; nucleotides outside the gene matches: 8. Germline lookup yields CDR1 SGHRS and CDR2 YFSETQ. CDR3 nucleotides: TGCGCCAGCAGCCGTGGGACAGTCGAGGAGACCCAGTACTTC. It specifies CASSRGTVEETQYF.

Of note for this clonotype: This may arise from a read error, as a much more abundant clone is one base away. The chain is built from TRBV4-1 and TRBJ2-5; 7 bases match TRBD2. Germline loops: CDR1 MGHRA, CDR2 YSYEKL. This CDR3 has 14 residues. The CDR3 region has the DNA TGCGCCGGCAGCTCTCCTGGACTAGATGAGACCCAGTACTTC. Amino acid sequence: CAGSSPGLDETQYF.

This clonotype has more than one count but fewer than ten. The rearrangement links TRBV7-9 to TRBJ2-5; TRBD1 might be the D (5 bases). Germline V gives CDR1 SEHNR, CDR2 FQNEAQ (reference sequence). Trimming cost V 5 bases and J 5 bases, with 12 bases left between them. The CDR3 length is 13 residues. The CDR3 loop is CASSTGRRETQYF. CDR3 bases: TGTGCCAGCAGCACAGGACGGCGGGAGACCCAGTACTTC.

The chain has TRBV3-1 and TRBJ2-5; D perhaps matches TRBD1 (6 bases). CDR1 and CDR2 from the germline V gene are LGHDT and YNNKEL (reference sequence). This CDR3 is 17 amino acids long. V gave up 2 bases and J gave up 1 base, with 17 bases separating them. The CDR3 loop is CASSQSGTRALQETQYF. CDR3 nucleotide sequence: TGTGCCAGCAGCCAATCGGGGACACGGGCCCTCCAAGAGACCCAGTACTTC.

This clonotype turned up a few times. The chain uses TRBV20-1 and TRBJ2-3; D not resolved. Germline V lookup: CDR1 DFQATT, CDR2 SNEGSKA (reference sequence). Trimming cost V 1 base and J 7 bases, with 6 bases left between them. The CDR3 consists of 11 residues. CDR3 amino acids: CSARVGHTQYF. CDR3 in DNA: TGCAGTGCTAGAGTGGGCCATACGCAGTATTTT.

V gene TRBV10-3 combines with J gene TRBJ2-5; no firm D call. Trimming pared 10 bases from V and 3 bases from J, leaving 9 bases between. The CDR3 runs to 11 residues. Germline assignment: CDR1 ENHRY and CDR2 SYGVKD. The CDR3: CATAREETQYF. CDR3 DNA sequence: TGTGCCACTGCAAGAGAAGAGACCCAGTACTTC.

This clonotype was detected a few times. In DNA, the CDR3 is TGTGCCAGCAGCTTGGACAGGGGGCGGGAAAAGCCCCAGCATTTT. Residues: CASSLDRGREKPQHF. This chain connects TRBV5-4 to TRBJ1-5; 9 bases fit TRBD1. The germline V gene encodes CDR1 SGHNT and CDR2 YYREEE (reference sequence). This CDR3 contains 15 residues. V shed 0 bases and J 8 bases; nucleotides not matched to a gene: 6.

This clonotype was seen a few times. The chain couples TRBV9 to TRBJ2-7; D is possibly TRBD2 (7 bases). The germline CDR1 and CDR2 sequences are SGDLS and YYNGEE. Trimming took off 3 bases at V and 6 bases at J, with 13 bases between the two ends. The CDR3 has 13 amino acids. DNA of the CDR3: TGTGCCAGCAGCGAAAGGGAGGGGGTCGAGCAGTACTTC. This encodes CASSEREGVEQYF.

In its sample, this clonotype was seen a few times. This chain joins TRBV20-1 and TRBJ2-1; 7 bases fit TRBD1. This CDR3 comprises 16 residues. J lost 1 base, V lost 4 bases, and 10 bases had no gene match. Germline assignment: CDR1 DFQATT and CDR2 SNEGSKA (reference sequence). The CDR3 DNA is TGCAGTGCTACAACTGCACAGGGGTGGTCCTACAATGAGCAGTTCTTC. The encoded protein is CSATTAQGWSYNEQFF.

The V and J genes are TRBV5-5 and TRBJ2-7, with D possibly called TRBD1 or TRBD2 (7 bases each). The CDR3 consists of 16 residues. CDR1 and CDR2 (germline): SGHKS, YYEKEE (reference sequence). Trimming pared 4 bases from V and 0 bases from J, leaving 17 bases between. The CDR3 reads CASSPISRGGSYEQYF. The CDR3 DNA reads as TGTGCCAGCAGCCCTATCTCCAGGGGGGGCTCCTACGAGCAGTACTTC.

Here the CDR3 reads CASSLQKGNTEAFF. In DNA, the CDR3 is TGCGCCAGCAGCCTACAGAAGGGGAACACTGAAGCTTTCTTT. The gene calls are TRBV4-1 and TRBJ1-1; D remains unclear. Looked up from germline, CDR1 is MGHRA and CDR2 is YSYEKL. The CDR3 runs 14 residues. Trimming shortened V by 4 bases and J by 1 base, and 10 bases separated the two germline ends.

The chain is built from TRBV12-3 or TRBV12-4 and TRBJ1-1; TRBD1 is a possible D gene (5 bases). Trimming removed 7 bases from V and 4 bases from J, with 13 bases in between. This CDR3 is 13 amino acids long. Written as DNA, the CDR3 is TGTGCCAGCACCGGGACTTCGGGCACTGAAGCTTTCTTT. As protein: CASTGTSGTEAFF.

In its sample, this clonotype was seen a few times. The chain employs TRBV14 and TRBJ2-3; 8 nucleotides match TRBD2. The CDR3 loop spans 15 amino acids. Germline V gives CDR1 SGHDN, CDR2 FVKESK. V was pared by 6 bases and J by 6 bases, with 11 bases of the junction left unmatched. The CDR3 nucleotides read TGTGCCAGCAGTCGTACGGGGGGGGCCAGGGATACGCAGTATTTT. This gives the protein CASSRTGGARDTQYF.

The CDR3 DNA follows: TGTGCCATCAGTGGGATCGGGGCCAGGGGTAACCACGAGCAGTACTTC. Its protein product is CAISGIGARGNHEQYF. The rearrangement uses TRBV10-3 and TRBJ2-7; maybe TRBD1 (6 bases). CDR1 is ENHRY, CDR2 SYGVKD, per germline. With 4 bases removed from V and 5 bases from J, the gap between germline ends came to 21 bases. The CDR3 consists of 16 residues.

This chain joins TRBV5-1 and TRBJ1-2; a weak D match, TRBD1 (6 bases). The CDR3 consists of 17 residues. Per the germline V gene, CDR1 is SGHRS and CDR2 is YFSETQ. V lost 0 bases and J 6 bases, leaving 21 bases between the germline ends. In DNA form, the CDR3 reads TGCGCCAGCAGCTTGGAGGAGGCTTTTACAGGGATGGATGGCTACACCTTC. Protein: CASSLEEAFTGMDGYTF.

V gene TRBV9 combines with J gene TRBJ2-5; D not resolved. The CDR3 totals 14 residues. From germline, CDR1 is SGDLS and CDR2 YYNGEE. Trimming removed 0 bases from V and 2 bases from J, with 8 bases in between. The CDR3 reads CASSVEIFQETQYF. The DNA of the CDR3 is TGTGCCAGCAGCGTAGAGATCTTTCAAGAGACCCAGTACTTC. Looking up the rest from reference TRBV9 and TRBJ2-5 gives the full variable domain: DSGVTQTPKHLITATGQRVTLRCSPRSGDLSVYWYQQSLDQGLQFLIQYYNGEERAKGNILERFSAQQFPDLHSELNLSSLELGDSALYFCASSVEIFQETQYFGPGTRLLVL.

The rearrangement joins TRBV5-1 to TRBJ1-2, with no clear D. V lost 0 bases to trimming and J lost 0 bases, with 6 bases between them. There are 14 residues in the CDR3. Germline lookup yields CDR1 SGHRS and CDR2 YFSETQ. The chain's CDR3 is CASSLDGTNYGYTF. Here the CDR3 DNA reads TGCGCCAGCAGCTTGGACGGGACTAACTATGGCTACACCTTC.

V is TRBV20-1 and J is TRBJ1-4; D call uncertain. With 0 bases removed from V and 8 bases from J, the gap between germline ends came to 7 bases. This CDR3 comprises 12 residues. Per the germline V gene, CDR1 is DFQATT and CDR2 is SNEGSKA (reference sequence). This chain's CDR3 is CSARDNREKLFF. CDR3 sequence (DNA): TGCAGTGCTAGAGATAACAGAGAAAAACTGTTTTTT.

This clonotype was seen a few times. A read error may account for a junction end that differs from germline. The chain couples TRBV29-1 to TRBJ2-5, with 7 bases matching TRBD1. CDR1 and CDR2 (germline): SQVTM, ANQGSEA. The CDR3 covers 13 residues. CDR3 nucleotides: TGTAGCGCTGTAACACAGGGGCGGGAGACCCAGTACTTC. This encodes CSAVTQGRETQYF. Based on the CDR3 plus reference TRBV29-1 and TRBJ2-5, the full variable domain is SAVISQKPSRDICQRGTSLTIQCQVDSQVTMMFWYRQQPGQSLTLIATANQGSEATYESGFVIDKFPISRPNLTFSTLTVSNMSPEDSSIYLCSAVTQGRETQYFGPGTRLLVL.